Each of the 32 T cell receptor beta chains below was sequenced from the same sample in a study of blood T cell repertoires in COVID-19. This table comes from immunoSEQ multiplex PCR, and its TCRdb copy is limited to in-frame clones, with some not included. The data show roughly 120,000 clones, with roughly nine tenths seen just once and 1.8% held by the top ten. The sequenced material came from peripheral blood. The receptors stem from a human donor with active COVID-19. The donor label of this sample is uncertain.

V usage is TRBV10-3 and J usage is TRBJ2-5; 8 nucleotides agree with TRBD2. The V gene's germline CDR1 is ENHRY and CDR2 SYGVKD. The CDR3 has 15 residues. The ends lost 4 bases at V and 3 bases at J; junction bases unmatched: 7. The CDR3 nucleotides read TGTGCCATCAGTGTCGAACTAGCGGATGAAGAGACCCAGTACTTC. It specifies CAISVELADEETQYF.

This chain joins TRBV19 and TRBJ2-7, with 12 bases matching TRBD1. The CDR3 spans 17 residues. V shed 3 bases, J shed 2 bases, and the junction held 8 bases outside the gene matches. Per germline, CDR1 LNHDA and CDR2 SQIVND (reference sequence). DNA for the CDR3: TGTGCCAGTAGTATTGAACTTGGGACAGGGGGCGCCTACGAGCAGTACTTC. Encoded protein: CASSIELGTGGAYEQYF.

This chain joins TRBV19 and TRBJ2-2, with 7 bases identical to TRBD1. V gave up 2 bases and J gave up 7 bases; unmatched junction bases: 19. The CDR3 sequence is 19 residues long. Per the germline V gene, CDR1 is LNHDA and CDR2 is SQIVND (reference sequence). CDR3 loop: CASSIRWIWGTENIGELFF. CDR3 bases: TGTGCCAGTAGTATACGCTGGATTTGGGGGACAGAAAATATCGGGGAGCTGTTTTTT. The full variable domain, rest sourced from reference TRBV19 and TRBJ2-2, is DGGITQSPKYLFRKEGQNVTLSCEQNLNHDAMYWYRQDPGQGLRLIYYSQIVNDFQKGDIAEGYSVSREKKESFPLTVTSAQKNPTAFYLCASSIRWIWGTENIGELFFGEGSRLTVL.

CDR3 nucleotides: TGTGCCAGCAGCTTAGCGGTTGGGCAGGGGGCGAGGTACGAGCAGTACTTC. The encoded protein is CASSLAVGQGARYEQYF. This chain uses TRBV7-2 with TRBJ2-7; 8 positions match TRBD1. The CDR3 runs 17 residues. Germline V gives CDR1 SGHTA, CDR2 FQGNSA. After removal of 0 bases from V and 4 bases from J, the junction contained 11 bases not matched to a gene.

V is TRBV6-4 and J is TRBJ2-1; D unresolved. CDR3 length: 15 amino acids. Per germline, CDR1 MRHNA and CDR2 SNTAGT. Trimming pared 4 bases from V and 5 bases from J, leaving 15 bases between. The CDR3 DNA reads as TGTGCCAGCAGTGCCCTACCCCAGGTAGACAATGAGCAGTTCTTC. It codes for CASSALPQVDNEQFF.

This rearrangement joins TRBV9 to TRBJ1-6; 10 bases line up with TRBD1. This CDR3 is 16 amino acids long. V lost 3 bases to trimming and J lost 10 bases; unmatched junction nucleotides: 10. Germline V gene sequence: CDR1 SGDLS, CDR2 YYNGEE. CDR3 DNA: TGTGCCAGCAGCGACCGATTAGACAGGGGGCGGTCACCCCTCCACTTT. Translating gives CASSDRLDRGRSPLHF.

The chain couples TRBV6-5 to TRBJ2-1; D remains ambiguous. Germline V lookup: CDR1 MNHEY, CDR2 SVGAGI. V lost 7 bases, J lost 1 base, and 14 bases lay in between. There are 15 residues in the CDR3. The CDR3 DNA sequence: TGTGCCAGCACTTTACTATCCGGGTCCTACAATGAGCAGTTCTTC. Encoded protein: CASTLLSGSYNEQFF.

The gene calls are TRBV18 and TRBJ1-4; D not resolved. CDR1 is KGHSH and CDR2 is LQKENI in the germline V gene. The CDR3 is made up of 14 amino acids. The V gene lost 0 bases and the J gene lost 8 bases, with 10 bases spanning the gap. CDR3 region: CASSPPGEAEKLFF. The DNA for the CDR3 is TGTGCCAGCTCACCACCGGGAGAGGCGGAAAAACTGTTTTTT.

This rearrangement joins TRBV3-1 (or the pseudogene TRBV3-2) to TRBJ2-5; 7 bases align to TRBD1. The CDR3 loop spans 14 amino acids. Germline V gene data show CDR1 as LGHDT and CDR2 as YNNKEL (reference sequence). V was clipped by 1 base and J by 5 bases; unmatched bases: 4. The CDR3 DNA follows: TGTGCCAGCAGCCAAGTTCAGGGGGATGAGACCCAGTACTTC. Protein: CASSQVQGDETQYF.

The chain joins TRBV5-4 to TRBJ1-1; 7 bases agree with TRBD1. The V gene's germline CDR1 is SGHNT and CDR2 YYREEE (reference sequence). J lost 1 base, V lost 5 bases, and 8 bases had no gene match. This CDR3 comprises 15 residues. The CDR3 nucleotides read TGTGCCAGCAGTCGGGACAGTAGCCCGAACACTGAAGCTTTCTTT. It translates to CASSRDSSPNTEAFF. Full variable domain (missing parts from reference TRBV5-4 and TRBJ1-1): ETGVTQSPTHLIKTRGQQVTLRCSSQSGHNTVSWYQQALGQGPQFIFQYYREEENGRGNFPPRFSGLQFPNYSSELNVNALELDDSALYLCASSRDSSPNTEAFFGQGTRLTVV.

The V call is TRBV5-1, the J call TRBJ2-3, with 13 bases that match TRBD2. J gave up 1 base and V 2 bases, and 1 base lay outside the gene matches. The CDR3 runs 16 residues. Germline assignment: CDR1 SGHRS and CDR2 YFSETQ. CDR3 sequence: CASSFTSGGGTDTQYF. The CDR3 DNA sequence: TGCGCCAGCAGCTTTACTAGCGGGGGGGGCACAGATACGCAGTATTTT.

J is TRBJ1-5 and V is TRBV7-2; 7 bases are a match to TRBD1. V shed 4 bases, J shed 2 bases, and the junction held 5 bases outside the gene matches. Germline V lookup: CDR1 SGHTA, CDR2 FQGNSA. This CDR3 is 15 amino acids long. CDR3 residues: CASSSGTVGNQPQHF. In nucleotides, the CDR3 is TGTGCCAGCAGCTCCGGGACAGTGGGCAATCAGCCCCAGCATTTT. The variable domain in full, with the rest retrieved from reference TRBV7-2 and TRBJ1-5, is GAGVSQSPSNKVTEKGKDVELRCDPISGHTALYWYRQSLGQGLEFLIYFQGNSAPDKSGLPSDRFSAERTGGSVSTLTIQRTQQEDSAVYLCASSSGTVGNQPQHFGDGTRLSIL.

The rearrangement uses TRBV18 and TRBJ2-5; no clear D. Germline CDR1 KGHSH, CDR2 LQKENI. The V and J ends lost 2 bases and 5 bases respectively, with 3 bases between them. The CDR3 length is 11 residues. CDR3 residues: CASSPGETQYF. The CDR3 DNA is TGTGCCAGCTCACCAGGCGAGACCCAGTACTTC.

The gene calls are TRBV5-4 and TRBJ2-5; 8 bases are shared with TRBD2. V lost 2 bases to trimming and J lost 4 bases; unmatched junction nucleotides: 4. In germline, CDR1 is SGHNT, CDR2 YYREEE (reference sequence). The CDR3 has 14 residues. The CDR3 bases are TGTGCCAGCAGCTTCGAGCGGGGGACAGAGACCCAGTACTTC. As protein: CASSFERGTETQYF.

V usage is TRBV5-1 and J usage is TRBJ2-1; TRBD2 matches 8 bases. The CDR3 totals 15 residues. Per germline, CDR1 SGHRS and CDR2 YFSETQ. The V segment lost 0 bases and the J segment 8 bases; nucleotides outside the gene matches: 7. The CDR3 protein is CASSLDRGGIDEQFF. Written as DNA, the CDR3 is TGCGCCAGCAGCTTGGATCGGGGGGGCATAGATGAGCAGTTCTTC.

V usage is TRBV30 and J usage is TRBJ2-7; D possibly corresponds to TRBD1 (5 bases). The length of the CDR3 is 13 residues. Germline loops: CDR1 GTSNPN, CDR2 SVGIG (reference sequence). V was trimmed by 3 bases and J by 3 bases, leaving 12 bases between them. This CDR3 reads CAWRGEGDYEQYF. The DNA for the CDR3 is TGTGCCTGGAGAGGGGAAGGGGACTACGAGCAGTACTTC.

The V call is TRBV12-3 or TRBV12-4, the J call TRBJ2-2, with TRBD1 matching 8 bases. This CDR3 is 13 amino acids long. The CDR3 DNA reads TGTGCGGGACAGGAGCCGAACACCGGGGAGCTGTTTTTT. It translates to CAGQEPNTGELFF.

The V call is TRBV19, the J call TRBJ1-5; D perhaps matches TRBD1 (6 bases). Germline CDR1 reads LNHDA; CDR2 reads SQIVND (reference sequence). V was clipped by 10 bases and J by 3 bases, with 22 bases between them. This CDR3 has 16 residues. In DNA, the CDR3 is TGTGCCACCAATACAGGGTTCGGGGAGAACAATCAGCCCCAGCATTTT. As protein: CATNTGFGENNQPQHF.

The CDR3 DNA reads as TGCGCCAGCAGCCCGCCGACTAGCGGGGGGCTAAACTCTGGCGGGGAGCTGTTTTTT. It translates to CASSPPTSGGLNSGGELFF. V and J are TRBV5-1 and TRBJ2-2, with 13 bases matching TRBD2. This CDR3 comprises 19 residues. Germline V gene data show CDR1 as SGHRS and CDR2 as YFSETQ. With V trimmed by 4 bases and J by 7 bases, 16 bases remained unmatched.

The chain recombines TRBV7-9 with TRBJ2-5; 8 nucleotides agree with TRBD2. The V gene's germline CDR1 is SEHNR and CDR2 FQNEAQ (reference sequence). CDR3 size: 13 residues. After removal of 4 bases from V and 5 bases from J, the junction contained 3 bases not matched to a gene. The CDR3, as DNA: TGTGCCAGCAGCTCTAGCGGGTCGGAGACCCAGTACTTC. Its protein is CASSSSGSETQYF.

The gene calls are TRBV3-1 (or the pseudogene TRBV3-2) and TRBJ1-2; D unresolved. Germline V CDR1 and CDR2: LGHDT, YNNKEL (reference sequence). The V end was cut by 6 bases, the J end by 7 bases, with 27 bases between. This CDR3 has 17 amino acids. DNA of the CDR3: TGTGCCAGCAGTCACCCTTCACAAAGGAGGCCGGGCTTTGGCTACACCTTC. Its translation: CASSHPSQRRPGFGYTF.

The chain carries TRBV28 and TRBJ1-1; D is ambiguous. This CDR3 spans 13 amino acids. Germline V gives CDR1 MDHEN, CDR2 SYDVKM. V lost 2 bases and J 8 bases, leaving 12 bases between the germline ends. Written as DNA, the CDR3 is TGTGCCAGCAGTTTAGTAAATGTTCTGGAAGCTTTCTTT. This encodes CASSLVNVLEAFF.

The CDR3 nucleotides are TGTGCCAGCTCCCGGACAGGTGGGGAGACCCAGTACTTC. Its protein is CASSRTGGETQYF. The genes are TRBV18 and TRBJ2-5; 7 positions match TRBD1. The CDR3 loop spans 13 amino acids. J lost 5 bases, V lost 6 bases, and 6 bases had no gene match. The germline V gene has CDR1 KGHSH and CDR2 LQKENI.

This clone was detected once. This chain connects TRBV6-6 to TRBJ1-5; TRBD1 agrees at 7 bases. V was pared by 5 bases and J by 4 bases, with 8 bases of the junction left unmatched. There are 15 residues in the CDR3. The germline CDR1 and CDR2 sequences are MNHNY and SVGAGI (reference sequence). CDR3 loop: CASSRDRNWNQPQHF. CDR3 in DNA: TGTGCCAGCAGTCGGGACAGAAATTGGAATCAGCCCCAGCATTTT.

The CDR3 DNA follows: TGTGCCAGCTCACAGCGCGTCCCTGCAACTAATGAAAAACTGTTTTTT. It is translated as CASSQRVPATNEKLFF. The rearrangement uses TRBV18 and TRBJ1-4; no clear D. The CDR3 sequence is 16 residues long. Trimming removed 4 bases from V and 0 bases from J, with 12 bases in between. Germline V gene data show CDR1 as KGHSH and CDR2 as LQKENI.

The chain couples TRBV5-1 to TRBJ2-1; TRBD2 matches 10 bases. This CDR3 region has 17 residues. The germline V gene encodes CDR1 SGHRS and CDR2 YFSETQ. The J segment lost 4 bases and the V segment lost 4 bases, leaving 11 bases of the junction unmatched. CDR3 sequence reads: CASSPRASGGPYNEQFF. The CDR3 nucleotides are TGCGCCAGCAGCCCTAGGGCTAGCGGGGGCCCTTACAATGAGCAGTTCTTC.

The chain links TRBV2 to TRBJ2-5; 7 positions match TRBD2. With V trimmed by 2 bases and J by 1 base, 4 bases remained unmatched. This CDR3 has 15 amino acids. Germline V lookup: CDR1 SNHLY, CDR2 FYNNEI. This CDR3 is CASSERAGTQETQYF. The DNA of the CDR3 is TGTGCCAGCAGTGAACGAGCGGGGACCCAAGAGACCCAGTACTTC.

As regards this clone: At one of its ends the junction is not consistent with the germline gene, which may arise from a read error. The V gene is TRBV27, the J gene TRBJ1-2; the D gene is possibly TRBD1 (6 bases). This CDR3 is 11 amino acids long. Per germline, CDR1 MNHEY and CDR2 SMNVEV (reference sequence). DNA for the CDR3: TGTACTCTCCGGGACACCTATGACTACACCTTC. Translated: CTLRDTYDYTF.

V usage is TRBV7-2 and J usage is TRBJ2-1; perhaps TRBD1 as D (5 bases). The length of the CDR3 is 15 residues. Germline-derived CDR1 and CDR2 are SGHTA and FQGNSA. V gave up 0 bases and J gave up 7 bases, with 13 bases separating them. CDR3 in amino acids: CASSLALPRDNEQFF. In nucleotides, the CDR3 is TGTGCCAGCAGCTTAGCGCTTCCCAGGGATAATGAGCAGTTCTTC.

The chain employs TRBV27 and TRBJ1-6, with D possibly matching TRBD1 (6 bases). V lost 5 bases, J lost 7 bases, and 15 bases lay in between. The CDR3 totals 15 residues. Germline V lookup: CDR1 MNHEY, CDR2 SMNVEV (reference sequence). This CDR3 reads CASSTNRVGNSPLHF. Written as DNA, the CDR3 is TGTGCCAGCAGTACGAACAGGGTAGGGAATTCACCCCTCCACTTT.

The rearrangement uses TRBV6-2 or TRBV6-3 and TRBJ2-5; TRBD2 might be the D (5 bases). The CDR3 extends over 14 amino acids. V lost 2 bases and J 1 base, leaving 8 bases between the germline ends. From germline, CDR1 is MNHEY and CDR2 SVGEGT. This chain's CDR3 is CASSYLGVQETQYF. The CDR3 DNA is TGTGCCAGCAGTTACCTCGGGGTCCAAGAGACCCAGTACTTC.

This clone was seen just once. The CDR3 reads CASRKAFQEGSQFF. DNA for the CDR3: TGTGCCAGCAGAAAGGCATTCCAGGAAGGTAGTCAGTTCTTC. The chain links TRBV19 to TRBJ2-1; D unresolved. The germline CDR1 and CDR2 sequences are LNHDA and SQIVND (reference sequence). Trimming removed 9 bases at V and 13 bases at J, with 25 bases between. CDR3 length: 14 residues. Drawing the rest from reference TRBV19 and TRBJ2-1, the complete variable domain is DGGITQSPKYLFRKEGQNVTLSCEQNLNHDAMYWYRQDPGQGLRLIYYSQIVNDFQKGDIAEGYSVSREKKESFPLTVTSAQKNPTAFYLCASRKAFQEGSQFFGPGTRLTVL.